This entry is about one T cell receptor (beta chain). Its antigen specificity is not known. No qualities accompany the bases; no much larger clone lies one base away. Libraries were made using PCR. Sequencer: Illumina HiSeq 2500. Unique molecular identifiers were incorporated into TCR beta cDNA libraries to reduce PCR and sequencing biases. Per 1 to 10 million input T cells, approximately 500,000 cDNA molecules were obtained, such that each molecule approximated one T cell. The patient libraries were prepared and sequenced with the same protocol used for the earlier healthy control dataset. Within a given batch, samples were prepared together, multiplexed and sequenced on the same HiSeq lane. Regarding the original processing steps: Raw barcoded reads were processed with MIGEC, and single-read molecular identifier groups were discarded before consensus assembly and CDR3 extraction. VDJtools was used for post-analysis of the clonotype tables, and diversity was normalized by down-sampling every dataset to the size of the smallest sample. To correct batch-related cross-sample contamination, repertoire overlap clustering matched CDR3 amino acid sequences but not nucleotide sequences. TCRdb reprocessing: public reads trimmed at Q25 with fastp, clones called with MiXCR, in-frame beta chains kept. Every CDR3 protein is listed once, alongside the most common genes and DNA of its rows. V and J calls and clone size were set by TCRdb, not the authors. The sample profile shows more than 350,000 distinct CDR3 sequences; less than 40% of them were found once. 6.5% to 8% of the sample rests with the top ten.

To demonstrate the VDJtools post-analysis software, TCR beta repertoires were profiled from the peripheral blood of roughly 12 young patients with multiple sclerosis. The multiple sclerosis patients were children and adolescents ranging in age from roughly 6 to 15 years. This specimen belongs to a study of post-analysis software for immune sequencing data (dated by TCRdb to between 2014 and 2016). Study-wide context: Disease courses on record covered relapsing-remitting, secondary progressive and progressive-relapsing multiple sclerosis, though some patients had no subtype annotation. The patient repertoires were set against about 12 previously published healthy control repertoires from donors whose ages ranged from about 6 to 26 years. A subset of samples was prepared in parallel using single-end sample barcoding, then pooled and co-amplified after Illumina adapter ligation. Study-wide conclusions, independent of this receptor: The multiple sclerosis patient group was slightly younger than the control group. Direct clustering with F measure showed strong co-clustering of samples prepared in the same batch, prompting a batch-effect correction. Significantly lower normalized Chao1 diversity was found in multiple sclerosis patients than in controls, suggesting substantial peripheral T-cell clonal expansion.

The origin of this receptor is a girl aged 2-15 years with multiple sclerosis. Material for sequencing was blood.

The CDR3 protein: CSARSGLAGETQYF. The DNA is TGCAGTGCTAGATCTGGACTAGCGGGAGAGACCCAGTACTTC. The V and J segments used are TRBV20-1 and TRBJ2-5; TRBD2 matches 11 bases in the middle. Spanning cysteine to phenylalanine, the CDR3 consists of 14 amino acids. Just the 42-base CDR3 DNA is kept, in frame starting at base 1. Trimming accounts for 2 bases at V and 4 bases at J, while the number of junction bases matched to no gene is 3. CDR1 DFQATT and CDR2 SNEGSKA were looked up in the germline V gene (reference sequence).